The sequence of this T cell receptor (beta chain) was determined in a study of blood T cells in healthy people across ages. Study-wide points: Diversity figures derived from one million T cells were judged to underestimate the true value.

Primers used in a second PCR of roughly 6 to 12 cycles were a sample-barcoded 5' primer and a J-beta primer mix. TCRdb re-derived calls from the 5' RACE reads in MiXCR, one entry per CDR3 protein. Among around 900,000 distinct CDR3 sequences listed, 51% were seen once. On this clonotype: Antigen specificity is unknown.

The CDR3 runs 18 residues. Whenever a sample was processed, at least 6 million PBMCs were isolated. The genes are TRBV21-1 and TRBJ2-2; the table assigns TRBD1, which was not confirmed against the DNA. TRBV21-1 is assigned pseudogene status. The receptor was derived from a woman aged 60-70 years in good health. The sample taken for sequencing was blood. The CDR3 reads CASSIRDRVPLNTGELFF. The CDR3 bases are TGTGCCAGCAGCATCCGGGACAGGGTCCCTTTGAACACCGGGGAGCTGTTTTTT.